This is a list of T cell receptor beta chains from one sample in a study of a mutant IDH1 vaccine in newly diagnosed glioma. Only in-frame clones appear in the TCRdb table, and some are missing; sequencing was by immunoSEQ multiplex PCR. Of 95,000 to 120,000 clones listed, roughly 88% are singletons. For these TCRs, the target antigens are not known. The sample consisted of PBMCs, taken from a glioma patient whose treatment included an IDH1 peptide vaccine. Source of these receptors: a woman between 50 and 59 years old with glioma. Each CDR3 is given with its conserved first and last residue. Each record gives: J gene, clone size, D gene, V gene, CDR3 protein, CDR3 DNA. D genes are given only for firm matches. Some rows mark clone size as missing; the rest say once, few, many or name a class of expanded clone.

j_gene: TRBJ2-6
abundance: .
d_gene: .
v_gene: TRBV29-1
CDR3aa: CSVFGLSSGANVLTF
CDR3nt: TGCAGCGTTTTTGGGTTATCCTCTGGGGCCAACGTCCTGACTTTC

j_gene: TRBJ2-2
abundance: once
d_gene: .
v_gene: TRBV4-1
CDR3aa: CASSQVAGFTGELFF
CDR3nt: TGCGCCAGCAGCCAAGTCGCAGGGTTCACCGGGGAGCTGTTTTTT

j_gene: TRBJ2-5
abundance: .
d_gene: TRBD1
v_gene: TRBV28
CDR3aa: CASRVGGGETQYF
CDR3nt: TGTGCCAGCAGAGTAGGGGGCGGGGAGACCCAGTACTTC

j_gene: TRBJ2-7
abundance: .
d_gene: .
v_gene: TRBV6-6
CDR3aa: CASRGTKGYEQYF
CDR3nt: TGTGCCAGCAGGGGCACGAAGGGATACGAGCAGTACTTC

j_gene: TRBJ1-2
abundance: .
d_gene: TRBD1
v_gene: TRBV5-4
CDR3aa: CASSPRDRGSGYTF
CDR3nt: TGTGCCAGCAGCCCTCGGGACAGGGGTTCTGGCTACACCTTC

j_gene: TRBJ1-1
abundance: once
d_gene: TRBD1
v_gene: TRBV13
CDR3aa: CASSADRGGTEAFF
CDR3nt: TGTGCCAGCAGCGCGGACAGGGGGGGCACTGAAGCTTTCTTT

j_gene: TRBJ2-1
abundance: .
d_gene: TRBD2
v_gene: TRBV7-3
CDR3aa: CASSLLGLAEQFF
CDR3nt: TGTGCCAGCAGCCTATTGGGACTAGCCGAGCAGTTCTTC

j_gene: TRBJ2-7
abundance: .
d_gene: .
v_gene: TRBV28
CDR3aa: CASSTTGEQYF
CDR3nt: TGTGCCAGCAGTACTACTGGGGAGCAGTACTTC

j_gene: TRBJ2-7
abundance: .
d_gene: TRBD1
v_gene: TRBV5-6
CDR3aa: CASSNQRQGAYEQYF
CDR3nt: TGTGCCAGCAGCAACCAACGACAGGGGGCTTACGAGCAGTACTTC

j_gene: TRBJ2-2
abundance: .
d_gene: TRBD2
v_gene: TRBV5-1
CDR3aa: CASKGTSGSTGELFF
CDR3nt: TGCGCCAGCAAGGGAACTAGCGGGAGCACCGGGGAGCTGTTTTTT

j_gene: TRBJ2-1
abundance: .
d_gene: .
v_gene: TRBV5-1
CDR3aa: CASSSPGGPNEQFF
CDR3nt: TGCGCCAGCAGCTCCCCCGGGGGTCCCAATGAGCAGTTCTTC

j_gene: TRBJ2-5
abundance: .
d_gene: TRBD1
v_gene: TRBV11-2
CDR3aa: CASSHPSGGRETQYF
CDR3nt: TGTGCCAGCAGCCACCCCTCAGGGGGCCGAGAGACCCAGTACTTC

j_gene: TRBJ1-4
abundance: .
d_gene: .
v_gene: TRBV5-1
CDR3aa: CASSLASFGQATEKLFF
CDR3nt: TGCGCCAGCAGCTTGGCGTCTTTCGGGCAGGCCACCGAAAAACTGTTTTTT

j_gene: TRBJ1-1
abundance: .
d_gene: .
v_gene: TRBV9
CDR3aa: CASRGPCKAFF
CDR3nt: TGTGCCAGCAGGGGGCCTTGCAAAGCTTTCTTT

j_gene: TRBJ2-7
abundance: .
d_gene: TRBD2
v_gene: TRBV2
CDR3aa: CASSPPLRLAGGYEQYF
CDR3nt: TGTGCCAGCTCCCCCCCCCTGCGACTAGCGGGAGGATACGAGCAGTACTTC

j_gene: TRBJ2-7
abundance: .
d_gene: .
v_gene: TRBV20-1
CDR3aa: CSARGAGEQYF
CDR3nt: TGCAGTGCTAGAGGGGCGGGTGAGCAGTACTTC

j_gene: TRBJ2-4
abundance: .
d_gene: .
v_gene: TRBV19
CDR3aa: CASSQQSGVGKNIQYF
CDR3nt: TGTGCCAGTAGTCAACAATCAGGGGTGGGCAAAAACATTCAGTACTTC

j_gene: TRBJ2-3
abundance: .
d_gene: TRBD2
v_gene: TRBV7-9
CDR3aa: CASSRPTSANTQYF
CDR3nt: TGTGCCAGCAGCCGTCCTACTAGCGCTAATACGCAGTATTTT

j_gene: TRBJ1-2
abundance: .
d_gene: .
v_gene: TRBV18
CDR3aa: CASSRTGSYGYTF
CDR3nt: TGTGCCAGCTCACGGACCGGGAGCTATGGCTACACCTTC

j_gene: TRBJ2-1
abundance: .
d_gene: .
v_gene: TRBV29-1
CDR3aa: CSVDRPGDLGNEQFF
CDR3nt: TGCAGCGTTGATCGGCCGGGGGACCTAGGGAATGAGCAGTTCTTC

j_gene: TRBJ2-1
abundance: .
d_gene: TRBD2
v_gene: TRBV29-1
CDR3aa: CSVRPGLESDEQFF
CDR3nt: TGCAGCGTCCGACCGGGACTAGAGAGCGATGAGCAGTTCTTC

j_gene: TRBJ2-7
abundance: .
d_gene: .
v_gene: TRBV9
CDR3aa: CASSVGIGYYYEQYF
CDR3nt: TGTGCCAGCAGCGTAGGAATAGGGTATTACTACGAGCAGTACTTC

j_gene: TRBJ2-5
abundance: .
d_gene: .
v_gene: TRBV15
CDR3aa: CATSREEGARETQYF
CDR3nt: TGTGCCACCAGCAGAGAAGAAGGGGCCCGGGAGACCCAGTACTTC

j_gene: TRBJ2-5
abundance: .
d_gene: .
v_gene: TRBV2
CDR3aa: CASSEIEEETQYF
CDR3nt: TGTGCCAGCAGCGAAATAGAAGAAGAGACCCAGTACTTC

j_gene: TRBJ2-1
abundance: .
d_gene: TRBD2
v_gene: TRBV10-2
CDR3aa: CASTGTSGSNEQFF
CDR3nt: TGCGCCAGCACCGGGACTAGCGGGAGCAATGAGCAGTTCTTC

j_gene: TRBJ1-6
abundance: .
d_gene: .
v_gene: TRBV18
CDR3aa: CASSPGSNSPLHF
CDR3nt: TGTGCCAGCTCACCCGGATCGAATTCACCCCTCCACTTT

j_gene: TRBJ1-1
abundance: .
d_gene: .
v_gene: TRBV29-1
CDR3aa: CSVGQLNTEAFF
CDR3nt: TGCAGCGTTGGTCAGTTGAACACTGAAGCTTTCTTT

j_gene: TRBJ2-6
abundance: .
d_gene: .
v_gene: TRBV19
CDR3aa: CASRFGGGANVLTF
CDR3nt: TGTGCCAGTAGATTCGGAGGTGGGGCCAACGTCCTGACTTTC

j_gene: TRBJ1-1
abundance: .
d_gene: TRBD1
v_gene: TRBV5-1
CDR3aa: CASSPTGASNTEAFF
CDR3nt: TGCGCCAGCAGCCCGACAGGGGCGTCGAACACTGAAGCTTTCTTT

j_gene: TRBJ2-3
abundance: .
d_gene: .
v_gene: TRBV14
CDR3aa: CASSQLRADTQYF
CDR3nt: TGTGCCAGCAGCCAGCTTAGAGCAGATACGCAGTATTTT

j_gene: TRBJ1-5
abundance: once
d_gene: .
v_gene: TRBV19
CDR3aa: CASNPSTVLSNQPQHF
CDR3nt: TGTGCCAGTAACCCTTCGACAGTACTGTCCAATCAGCCCCAGCATTTT

j_gene: TRBJ2-5
abundance: .
d_gene: TRBD1
v_gene: TRBV10-3
CDR3aa: CAISELGTGSVTQYF
CDR3nt: TGTGCCATCAGTGAGCTAGGGACAGGTAGTGTGACCCAGTACTTC

j_gene: TRBJ1-6
abundance: .
d_gene: .
v_gene: TRBV6-5
CDR3aa: CASSPPGSYNSPLHF
CDR3nt: TGTGCCAGCAGCCCGCCCGGCTCCTATAATTCACCCCTCCACTTT